The source of this TCR beta chain is a study of blood T cell repertoires in COVID-19 (dated by TCRdb to the early 2020s). Notes on the research overall: The collaborator samples originated in the United States, Italy and Spain and spanned the acute and convalescent phases of COVID-19. The material from the prospective study consisted of cDNA or gDNA derived from T cells, B-cell-depleted T cells, or PBMCs. Nearly every sample came with metadata listing a de-identified subject ID, COVID-19 status, age in years and sex. The repertoires were released in a freely available public database meant as a resource for research on the immune response to SARS-CoV-2. Subjects who had been exposed to COVID-19, were actively infected with it, or had recovered from it provided the deeply sampled blood TCRbeta repertoires that made up the dataset. Where available, HLA class I and class II types were taken from metadata supplied by the sample provider and were not determined by assay-based typing. The samples were drawn from two sources: the first 160 participants of the ongoing ImmuneRACE study, and 1,000 to 1,500 subjects contributed by 6 global collaborators.

In Seattle, one collaborating source enrolled patients while the infection was active and tracked those patients longitudinally over the course of disease. The collaborating institutions used their own protocols to collect whole blood in K2EDTA tubes. For TCRbeta analysis, collaborator samples were shipped as frozen whole blood, as isolated PBMCs, or as DNA extracted from either sample type. CDR1 and CDR2 are read off the germline V gene (reference sequence) as GTSNPN and SVGIG. Cut back by 0 bases and 2 bases, the V and J ends lie 8 bases apart. The CDR3 holds 14 amino acids from the cysteine to the phenylalanine. Only the CDR3 portion is preserved as DNA: 42 bases, with reading frame beginning at the first base. The table lists this clone with a count of one. Its antigen target is currently unknown. Base quality data are lacking; no much larger clone is found one base away. The immunoSEQ Assay, a bias-controlled multiplex PCR, was used to amplify TCRbeta CDR3 regions from genomic DNA. The authors' pipeline ran thus. Within the assay, amplification of reference gene primers was used to estimate how many nucleated cells each sample contained. To quantify the absolute abundance of each unique TCRbeta CDR3 rearrangement, sequence reads were collapsed and filtered. For each sample, productive Simpson clonality was calculated as the square root of Simpson's diversity index over productive rearrangements. Drawn from immuneACCESS, this table holds only the in-frame rearrangements with V and J called that TCRdb kept. Clones are partly lost; checked studies trace under half to an unresolved V gene and leave the rest unexplained. D and trimming come from the DNA, and the V and J calls and clone size come from that table. Across this sample there are under 200,000 clones, with less than 85% seen only once. The ten largest clones take up 8.1% of the sample.

The investigation overall reported the following: The quantity of clinical and demographic metadata differed by source and by participant and was supplied without curation.

Sequenced material: peripheral blood. The sequence joins TRBV30 to TRBJ1-3; TRBD1 is perhaps the D gene, given 6 matching bases. The TCR sequence derives from an older woman with COVID-19, enrolled during active disease. The CDR3 sequence is CAWSVSGAGNTIYF. At the DNA level, the sequence is TGTGCCTGGAGTGTATCAGGGGCTGGAAACACCATATATTTT. The full variable domain, completed from the reference TRBV30 and TRBJ1-3 proteins outside the CDR3, reads SQTIHQWPATLVQPVGSPLSLECTVEGTSNPNLYWYRQAAGRGLQLLFYSVGIGQISSEVPQNLSASRPQDRQFILSSKKLLLSDSGFYLCAWSVSGAGNTIYFGEGSWLTVV.